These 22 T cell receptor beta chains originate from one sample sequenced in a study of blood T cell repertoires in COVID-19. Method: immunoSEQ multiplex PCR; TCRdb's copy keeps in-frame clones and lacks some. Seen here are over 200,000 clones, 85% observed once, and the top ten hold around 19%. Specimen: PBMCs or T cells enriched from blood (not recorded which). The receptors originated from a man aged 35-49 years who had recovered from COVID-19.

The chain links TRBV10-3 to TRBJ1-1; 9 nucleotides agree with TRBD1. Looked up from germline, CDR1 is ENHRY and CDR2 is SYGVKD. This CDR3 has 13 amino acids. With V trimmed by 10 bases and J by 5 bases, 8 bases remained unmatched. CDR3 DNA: TGTGCCAACCGGGACAGGGATGATACTGAAGCTTTCTTT. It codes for CANRDRDDTEAFF.

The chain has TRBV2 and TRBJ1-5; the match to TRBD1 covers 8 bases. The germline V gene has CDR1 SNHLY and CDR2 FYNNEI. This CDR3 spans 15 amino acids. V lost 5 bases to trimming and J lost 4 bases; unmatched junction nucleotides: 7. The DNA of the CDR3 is TGTGCCAGCAGTCTCCTACAGGGGGTTAATCAGCCCCAGCATTTT. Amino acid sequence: CASSLLQGVNQPQHF.

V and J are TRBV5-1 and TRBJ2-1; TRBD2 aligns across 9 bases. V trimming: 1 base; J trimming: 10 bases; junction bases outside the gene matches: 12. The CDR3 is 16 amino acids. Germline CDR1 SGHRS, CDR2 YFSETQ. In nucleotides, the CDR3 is TGCGCCAGCAGCTTGTATCGAGCGGGAGGCGGGGGGGAGCAGTTCTTC. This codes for CASSLYRAGGGGEQFF.

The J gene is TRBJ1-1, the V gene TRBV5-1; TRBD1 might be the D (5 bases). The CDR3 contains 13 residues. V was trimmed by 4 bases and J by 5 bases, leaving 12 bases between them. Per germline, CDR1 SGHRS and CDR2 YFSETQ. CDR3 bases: TGCGCCAGCAGCCCGTATACAGGAACTGAAGCTTTCTTT. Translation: CASSPYTGTEAFF.

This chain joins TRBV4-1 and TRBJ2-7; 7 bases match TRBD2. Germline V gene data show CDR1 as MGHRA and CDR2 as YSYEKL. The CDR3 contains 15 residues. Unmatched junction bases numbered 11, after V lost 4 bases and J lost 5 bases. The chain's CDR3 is CASSLDGGSTDEQYF. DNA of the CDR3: TGCGCCAGCAGCCTGGATGGCGGGAGCACCGACGAGCAGTACTTC.

The CDR3 DNA is TGTGCCAGCTCCCCACGGGCAGATACGCAGTATTTT. The encoded protein is CASSPRADTQYF. The chain links TRBV6-5 to TRBJ2-3, with no clear D. CDR3 length equals 12 residues. With 8 bases removed from V and 4 bases from J, the gap between germline ends came to 10 bases. Germline CDR1 and CDR2: MNHEY and SVGAGI.

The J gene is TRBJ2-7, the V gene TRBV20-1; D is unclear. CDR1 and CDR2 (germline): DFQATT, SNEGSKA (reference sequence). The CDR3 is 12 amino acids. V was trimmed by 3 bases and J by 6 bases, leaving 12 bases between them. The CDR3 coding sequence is TGCAGTGCTAGTGGGCCCGTTGTCGAGCAGTACTTC. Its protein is CSASGPVVEQYF.

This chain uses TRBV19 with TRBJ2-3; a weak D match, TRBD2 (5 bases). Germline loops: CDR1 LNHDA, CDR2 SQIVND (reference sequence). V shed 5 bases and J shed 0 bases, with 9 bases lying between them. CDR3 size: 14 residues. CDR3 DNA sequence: TGTGCCAGTAGTTTCCGGACTAGCACAGATACGCAGTATTTT. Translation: CASSFRTSTDTQYF. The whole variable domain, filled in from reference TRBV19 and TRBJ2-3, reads DGGITQSPKYLFRKEGQNVTLSCEQNLNHDAMYWYRQDPGQGLRLIYYSQIVNDFQKGDIAEGYSVSREKKESFPLTVTSAQKNPTAFYLCASSFRTSTDTQYFGPGTRLTVL.

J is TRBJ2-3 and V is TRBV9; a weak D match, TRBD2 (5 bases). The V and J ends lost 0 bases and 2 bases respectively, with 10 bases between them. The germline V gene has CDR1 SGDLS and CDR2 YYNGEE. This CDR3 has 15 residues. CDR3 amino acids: CASSVAPAVTDTQYF. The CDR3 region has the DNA TGTGCCAGCAGCGTAGCTCCAGCGGTCACAGATACGCAGTATTTT.

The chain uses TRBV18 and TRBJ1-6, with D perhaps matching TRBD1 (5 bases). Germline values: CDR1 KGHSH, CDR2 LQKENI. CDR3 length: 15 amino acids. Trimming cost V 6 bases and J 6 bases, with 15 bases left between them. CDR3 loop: CASSESQGSNSPLHF. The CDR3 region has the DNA TGTGCCAGCTCTGAAAGCCAGGGTAGTAATTCACCCCTCCACTTT.

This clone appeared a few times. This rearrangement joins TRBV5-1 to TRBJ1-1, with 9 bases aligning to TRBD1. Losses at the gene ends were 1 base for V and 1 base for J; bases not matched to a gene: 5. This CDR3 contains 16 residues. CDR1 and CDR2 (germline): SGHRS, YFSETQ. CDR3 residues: CASSLLGTGWNTEAFF. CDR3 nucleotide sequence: TGCGCCAGCAGCTTGTTGGGGACAGGGTGGAACACTGAAGCTTTCTTT.

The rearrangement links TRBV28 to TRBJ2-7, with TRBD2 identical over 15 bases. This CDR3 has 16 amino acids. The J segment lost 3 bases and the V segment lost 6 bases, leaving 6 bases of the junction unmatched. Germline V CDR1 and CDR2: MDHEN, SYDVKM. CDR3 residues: CASREPGLAGGYEQYF. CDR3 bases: TGTGCCAGCAGGGAACCGGGACTAGCGGGAGGCTACGAGCAGTACTTC.

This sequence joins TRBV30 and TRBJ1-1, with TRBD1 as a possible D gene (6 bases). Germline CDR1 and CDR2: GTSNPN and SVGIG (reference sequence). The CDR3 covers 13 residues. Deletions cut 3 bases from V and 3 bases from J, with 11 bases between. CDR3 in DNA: TGTGCCTGGAGGTCGCAGGGGTACACTGAAGCTTTCTTT. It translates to CAWRSQGYTEAFF.

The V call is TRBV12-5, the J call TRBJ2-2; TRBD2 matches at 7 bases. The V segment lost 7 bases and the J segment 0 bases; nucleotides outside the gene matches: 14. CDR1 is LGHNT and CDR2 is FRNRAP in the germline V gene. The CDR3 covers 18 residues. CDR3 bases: TGTGCTAGTGATCACCCCGTGGAGCTAGCGGCGAACACCGGGGAGCTGTTTTTT. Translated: CASDHPVELAANTGELFF.

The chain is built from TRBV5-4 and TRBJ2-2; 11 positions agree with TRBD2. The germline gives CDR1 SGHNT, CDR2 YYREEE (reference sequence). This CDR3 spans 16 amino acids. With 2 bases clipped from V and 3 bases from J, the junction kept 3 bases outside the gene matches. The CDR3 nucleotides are TGTGCCAGCAGCTTACCGGGACTAGCGGACACCGGGGAGCTGTTTTTT. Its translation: CASSLPGLADTGELFF.

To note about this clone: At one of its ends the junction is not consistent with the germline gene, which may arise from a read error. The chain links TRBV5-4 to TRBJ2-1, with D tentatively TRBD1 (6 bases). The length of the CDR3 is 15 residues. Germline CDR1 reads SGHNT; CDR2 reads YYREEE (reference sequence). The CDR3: CASTLDSNLYNEQFF. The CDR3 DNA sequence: TGTGCCAGCACCTTGGACAGCAACCTCTACAATGAGCAGTTCTTC.

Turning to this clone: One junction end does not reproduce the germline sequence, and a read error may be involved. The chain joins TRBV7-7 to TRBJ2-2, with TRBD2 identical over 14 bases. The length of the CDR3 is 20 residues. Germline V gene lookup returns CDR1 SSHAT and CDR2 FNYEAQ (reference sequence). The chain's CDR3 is CASSLGRGTSGSDNTGELFF. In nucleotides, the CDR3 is TGTGCTAGCAGCTTAGGGCGAGGGACTAGCGGGAGCGATAACACCGGGGAGCTGTTTTTT.

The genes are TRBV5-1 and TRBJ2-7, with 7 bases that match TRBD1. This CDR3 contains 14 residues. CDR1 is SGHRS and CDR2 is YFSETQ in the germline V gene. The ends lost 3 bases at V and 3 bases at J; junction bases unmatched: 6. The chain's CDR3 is CASSYETGNYEQYF. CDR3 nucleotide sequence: TGCGCCAGCAGCTATGAGACAGGGAACTACGAGCAGTACTTC. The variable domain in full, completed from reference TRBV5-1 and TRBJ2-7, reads KAGVTQTPRYLIKTRGQQVTLSCSPISGHRSVSWYQQTPGQGLQFLFEYFSETQRNKGNFPGRFSGRQFSNSRSEMNVSTLELGDSALYLCASSYETGNYEQYFGPGTRLTVT.

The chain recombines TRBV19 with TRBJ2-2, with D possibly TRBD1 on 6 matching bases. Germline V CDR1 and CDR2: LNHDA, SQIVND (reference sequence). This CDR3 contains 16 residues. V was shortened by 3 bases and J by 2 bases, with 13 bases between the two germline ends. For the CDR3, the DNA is TGTGCCAGTAGTATCGGAGGACAGTATAACACCGGGGAGCTGTTTTTT. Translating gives CASSIGGQYNTGELFF.

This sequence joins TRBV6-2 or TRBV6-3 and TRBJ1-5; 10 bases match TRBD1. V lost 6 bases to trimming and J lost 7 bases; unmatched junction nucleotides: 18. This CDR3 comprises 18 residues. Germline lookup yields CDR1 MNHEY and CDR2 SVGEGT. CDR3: CASSFPGQGPSAWQPQHF. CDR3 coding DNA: TGTGCCAGCAGCTTCCCGGGACAGGGGCCCTCAGCTTGGCAGCCCCAGCATTTT.

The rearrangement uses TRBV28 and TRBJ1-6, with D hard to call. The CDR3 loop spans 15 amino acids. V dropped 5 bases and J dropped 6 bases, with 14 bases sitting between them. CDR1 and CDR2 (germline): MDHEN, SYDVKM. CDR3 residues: CASSQLQTLNSPLHF. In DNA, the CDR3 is TGTGCCAGCAGTCAACTCCAAACTCTTAATTCACCCCTCCACTTT.

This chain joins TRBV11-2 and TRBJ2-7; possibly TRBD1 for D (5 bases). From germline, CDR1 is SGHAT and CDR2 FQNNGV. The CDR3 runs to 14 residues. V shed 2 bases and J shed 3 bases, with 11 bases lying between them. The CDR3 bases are TGTGCCAGCAGCTTAACAGGCTCCGACTACGAGCAGTACTTC. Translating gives CASSLTGSDYEQYF. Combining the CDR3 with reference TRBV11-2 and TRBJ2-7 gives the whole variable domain EAGVAQSPRYKIIEKRQSVAFWCNPISGHATLYWYQQILGQGPKLLIQFQNNGVVDDSQLPKDRFSAERLKGVDSTLKIQPAKLEDSAVYLCASSLTGSDYEQYFGPGTRLTVT.